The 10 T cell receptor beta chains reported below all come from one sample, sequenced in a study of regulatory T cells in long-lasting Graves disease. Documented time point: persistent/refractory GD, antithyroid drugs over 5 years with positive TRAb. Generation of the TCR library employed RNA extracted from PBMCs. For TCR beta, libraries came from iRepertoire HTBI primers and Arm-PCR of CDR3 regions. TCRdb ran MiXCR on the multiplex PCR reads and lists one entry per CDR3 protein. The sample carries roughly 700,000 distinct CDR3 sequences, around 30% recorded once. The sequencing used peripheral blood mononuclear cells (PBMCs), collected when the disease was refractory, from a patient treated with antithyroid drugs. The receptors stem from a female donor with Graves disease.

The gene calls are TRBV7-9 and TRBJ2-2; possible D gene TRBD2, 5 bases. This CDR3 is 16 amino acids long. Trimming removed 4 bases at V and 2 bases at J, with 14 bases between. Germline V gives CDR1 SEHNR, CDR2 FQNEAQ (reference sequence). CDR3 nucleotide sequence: TGTGCCAGCAGCTATGGCGGGTTCCCAAACACCGGGGAGCTGTTTTTT. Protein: CASSYGGFPNTGELFF.

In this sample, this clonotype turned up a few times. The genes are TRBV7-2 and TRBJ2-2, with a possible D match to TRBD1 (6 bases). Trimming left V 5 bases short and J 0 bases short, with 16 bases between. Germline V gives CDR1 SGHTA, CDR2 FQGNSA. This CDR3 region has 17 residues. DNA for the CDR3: TGTGCCAGCAGCCTCGACGGACAGAGCGCGAACACCGGGGAGCTGTTTTTT. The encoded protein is CASSLDGQSANTGELFF.

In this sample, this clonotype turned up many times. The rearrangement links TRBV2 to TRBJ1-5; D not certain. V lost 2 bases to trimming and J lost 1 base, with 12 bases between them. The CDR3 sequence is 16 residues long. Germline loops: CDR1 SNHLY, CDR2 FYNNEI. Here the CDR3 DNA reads TGTGCCAGCAGTGAAACGGACGGAAGGAGCAATCAGCCCCAGCATTTT. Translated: CASSETDGRSNQPQHF.

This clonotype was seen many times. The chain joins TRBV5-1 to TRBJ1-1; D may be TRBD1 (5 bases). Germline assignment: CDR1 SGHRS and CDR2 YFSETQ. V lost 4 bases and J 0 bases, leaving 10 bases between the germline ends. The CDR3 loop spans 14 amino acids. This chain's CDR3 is CASSPGNMNTEAFF. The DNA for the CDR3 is TGCGCCAGCAGCCCAGGGAATATGAACACTGAAGCTTTCTTT.

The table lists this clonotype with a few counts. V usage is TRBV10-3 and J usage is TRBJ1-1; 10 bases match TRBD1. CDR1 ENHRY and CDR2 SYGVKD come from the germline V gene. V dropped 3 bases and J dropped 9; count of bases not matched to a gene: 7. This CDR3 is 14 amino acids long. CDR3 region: CAISDGQGVGKAFF. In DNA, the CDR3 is TGTGCCATCAGTGATGGACAGGGGGTGGGAAAAGCTTTCTTT.

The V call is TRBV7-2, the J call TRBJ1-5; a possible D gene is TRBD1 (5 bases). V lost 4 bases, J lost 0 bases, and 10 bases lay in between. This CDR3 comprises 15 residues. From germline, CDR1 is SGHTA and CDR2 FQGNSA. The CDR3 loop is CASSSEGSSNQPQHF. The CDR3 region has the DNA TGTGCCAGCAGCTCCGAGGGGAGTAGCAATCAGCCCCAGCATTTT.

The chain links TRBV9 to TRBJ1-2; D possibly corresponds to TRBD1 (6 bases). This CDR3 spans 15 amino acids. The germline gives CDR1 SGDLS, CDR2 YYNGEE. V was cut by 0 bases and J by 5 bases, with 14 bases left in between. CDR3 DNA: TGTGCCAGCAGCGTAGGATCCCAGGGGCTTTATGGCTACACCTTC. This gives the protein CASSVGSQGLYGYTF.

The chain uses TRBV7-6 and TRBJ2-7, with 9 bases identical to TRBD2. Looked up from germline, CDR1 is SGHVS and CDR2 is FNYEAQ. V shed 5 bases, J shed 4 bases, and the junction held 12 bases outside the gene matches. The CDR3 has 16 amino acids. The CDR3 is CASSRPGGRAGYEQYF. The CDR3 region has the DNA TGTGCCAGCAGCCGACCAGGCGGGAGGGCCGGGTACGAGCAGTACTTC.

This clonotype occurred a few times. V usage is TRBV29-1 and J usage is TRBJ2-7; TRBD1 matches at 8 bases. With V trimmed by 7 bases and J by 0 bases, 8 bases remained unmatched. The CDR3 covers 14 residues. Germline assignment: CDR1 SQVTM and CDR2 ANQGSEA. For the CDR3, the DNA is TGCAGCGCCCTAGGACAGGGATCCTCCTACGAGCAGTACTTC. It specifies CSALGQGSSYEQYF.

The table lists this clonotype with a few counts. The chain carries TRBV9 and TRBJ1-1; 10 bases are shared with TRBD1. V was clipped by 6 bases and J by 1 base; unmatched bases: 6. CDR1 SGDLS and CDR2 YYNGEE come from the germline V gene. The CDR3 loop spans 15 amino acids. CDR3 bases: TGTGCCAGCACCCTCGGACAGGGGGGGAACACTGAAGCTTTCTTT. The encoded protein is CASTLGQGGNTEAFF.